This T cell receptor (beta chain) was sequenced in a study of blood T cell repertoires in COVID-19. Study-level background: The analysed material was cDNA or gDNA that came from T cells, B-cell-depleted T cells, or PBMCs.

Source study methods: Reference gene primer amplification gave nucleated cell count estimates. TCRdb's table, derived via immunoSEQ multiplex PCR, lists solely in-frame clones and lacks some. Clonal size and the V and J genes are those of that table, whereas D and trimming came from the DNA. The table includes 230,000 or so clones, roughly 87% detected once. The specimen was peripheral blood. The sequence came from a man aged 35 to 55 with active or convalescent COVID-19.

The CDR3 DNA reads TGCGCCAGCAGCAAAGGGACATCTGGGGAGCAGTACTTC. This sequence encodes CASSKGTSGEQYF. The rearrangement links TRBV5-1 to TRBJ2-7, with D perhaps matching TRBD1 (6 bases). This CDR3 comprises 13 residues. Germline V lookup: CDR1 SGHRS, CDR2 YFSETQ. The ends were cut back, 4 bases at V and 7 bases at J, with 15 bases in the middle. Full variable domain (missing parts from reference TRBV5-1 and TRBJ2-7): KAGVTQTPRYLIKTRGQQVTLSCSPISGHRSVSWYQQTPGQGLQFLFEYFSETQRNKGNFPGRFSGRQFSNSRSEMNVSTLELGDSALYLCASSKGTSGEQYFGPGTRLTVT.